What follows is one T cell receptor (beta chain) and its context. No cognate antigen has been identified for it. The sample holds no much larger clone one base away, and base qualities are not on file. Peripheral blood CD8+ and CD4+ T cells from healthy donors, Susac syndrome patients and multiple sclerosis patients were profiled using high-throughput TCR beta sequencing. Treatment-naive patients with stable or active relapsing-remitting disease fulfilling revised McDonald criteria were used as multiple sclerosis controls. Bulk CD8+ and CD4+ T cells were purified by magnetic negative isolation, while CD8+ TEMRA cells were enriched using FACS. Blood was drawn into EDTA tubes, processed within 24 hours, and PBMCs were isolated by density gradient centrifugation. PBMCs destined for TCR sequencing were cryopreserved in liquid nitrogen and later thawed in a 37 °C water bath. The sorted or isolated CD4+, CD8+ and CD8+ TEMRA cells had a purity of 90% or higher.

RNA was extracted using the RNeasy kit, and roughly 0.45 to 1 ug of the RNA was reverse transcribed with random hexamers. The immunoSEQ multiplex PCR assay, which covers 54 Vbeta and 13 Jbeta segments, was used to amplify TCR beta CDR3 regions. PCR amplification bias was corrected by using a synthetic template baseline for primer optimization and computational correction. Per the original workflow: Reads were annotated to V, D and J genes according to IMGT and were analyzed with immunoSEQ Analyzer, with only productive sequences retained. To calculate clonality, Shannon entropy was normalized by log2 of the number of productive unique sequences and then subtracted from one. For each patient and control, public and private clones were evaluated among the 100 most prevalent clones. A clone was defined as Susac-specific if it was absent from the healthy and MS cohorts, from about a thousand published viral clones and from other ImmuneACCESS disease sequences. Through fastp at Q25 and MiXCR, TCRdb rebuilt clones from the public reads, retaining in-frame beta chains. Each entry is one CDR3 protein sequence, shown with its most common DNA and genes. The V and J calls reflect TCRdb's pipeline rather than the authors' work. The sample contains 150,000 to 200,000 distinct CDR3 sequences, roughly 95% of them found a single time. Roughly 0.16% of the sample goes to the ten largest clones.

The data stem from a study of CD8 T cells in Susac syndrome (dated by TCRdb to between 2018 and 2021). About the study as a whole: The study used repertoire sequencing to test whether antigen drove CD8+ T cell activation and differentiation in Susac syndrome. The study compared CD8+ T cell repertoire clonality among 12 healthy donors, approximately 14 Susac syndrome patients and roughly 15 multiple sclerosis patients.

Overall study results and their limits: The study acknowledged that relatively few individuals were included in the TCR sequencing and HLA analysis.

From its cysteine to its phenylalanine, the CDR3 spans 15 amino acids. Only the CDR3 DNA is retained, 45 bases long and in frame from the first base. The germline ends are 13 bases apart after V is trimmed by 1 base and J by 1 base. Based on the germline V gene, the CDR1 and CDR2 sequences are SQVTM and ANQGSEA. This TCR was sampled from a human donor with multiple sclerosis. Sequenced input: CD8+ T cells from PBMCs. The receptor chain draws on TRBV29-1 and TRBJ1-1; the D segment cannot be called with confidence. The CDR3 in this case is CSVEVDASWNTEAFF. The nucleotide sequence is TGCAGCGTTGAAGTAGACGCTTCATGGAACACTGAAGCTTTCTTT.